This entry lists 7 T cell receptor beta chains sequenced from one sample in a study of blood T cell repertoires in COVID-19. The repertoire was sequenced with immunoSEQ multiplex PCR; TCRdb's copy has only in-frame clones and lacks some. The sample has roughly 250,000 clones, roughly 80% seen once. The sample comprised peripheral blood. The receptors were gathered from a woman of 80 years or more with active or convalescent COVID-19.

The gene calls are TRBV5-1 and TRBJ1-4; 7 nucleotides line up with TRBD1. The CDR3 totals 14 residues. V was pared by 1 base and J by 8 bases, with 5 bases of the junction left unmatched. Germline CDR1 reads SGHRS; CDR2 reads YFSETQ. The CDR3 sequence: CASSLRDSGEKLFF. Written as DNA, the CDR3 is TGCGCCAGCAGCTTGAGGGACAGCGGGGAAAAACTGTTTTTT.

This clone occurred a few times. The V and J genes are TRBV5-4 and TRBJ2-7; 7 bases agree with TRBD1. The V segment lost 4 bases and the J segment 2 bases; nucleotides outside the gene matches: 0. CDR1 is SGHNT, CDR2 YYREEE, per germline (reference sequence). There are 12 residues in the CDR3. DNA of the CDR3: TGTGCCAGCAGCGACAGGGCCTACGAGCAGTACTTC. It specifies CASSDRAYEQYF.

The V call is TRBV5-6, the J call TRBJ1-4, with 11 nucleotides matching TRBD1. There are 15 residues in the CDR3. The J segment lost 7 bases and the V segment lost 4 bases, leaving 6 bases of the junction unmatched. Per the germline V gene, CDR1 is SGHDT and CDR2 is YYEEEE. The CDR3, as DNA: TGTGCCAGCAGCGGAGTGGACAGGGGGCTTGAAAAACTGTTTTTT. Translating it yields CASSGVDRGLEKLFF.

The J gene is TRBJ1-5, the V gene TRBV2; D not resolved. This CDR3 region has 14 residues. CDR1 and CDR2 from the germline V gene are SNHLY and FYNNEI. Trimming cost V 3 bases and J 1 base, with 7 bases left between them. The CDR3 spells CASSERVSNQPQHF. For the CDR3, the DNA is TGTGCCAGCAGTGAGAGGGTGAGCAATCAGCCCCAGCATTTT.

This clone has only a few counts. The rearrangement links TRBV7-2 to TRBJ1-6, with a tentative D call TRBD1 (5 bases). Germline assignment: CDR1 SGHTA and CDR2 FQGNSA. Trimming cost V 3 bases and J 9 bases, with 12 bases left between them. The CDR3 is 14 residues long. CDR3 amino acids: CASSFYGGVSPLHF. For the CDR3, the DNA is TGTGCCAGCAGCTTTTACGGGGGGGTTTCACCCCTCCACTTT.

This rearrangement joins TRBV27 to TRBJ1-6; maybe TRBD1 (5 bases). This CDR3 is 14 amino acids long. Between the trimmed V and J ends, which lost 3 bases and 7 bases, there was a span of 10 bases. CDR1 and CDR2 from the germline V gene are MNHEY and SMNVEV (reference sequence). The CDR3 nucleotides are TGTGCCAGCAGTTTCCAAGGGGTCAATTCACCCCTCCACTTT. Its protein is CASSFQGVNSPLHF.

The chain uses TRBV15 and TRBJ1-4; 9 nucleotides match TRBD1. V shed 0 bases, J shed 5 bases, and the junction held 4 bases outside the gene matches. The germline V gene encodes CDR1 LNHNV and CDR2 YYDKDF (reference sequence). The CDR3 is 16 amino acids. The chain's CDR3 is CATSRDLGTGNEKLFF. The DNA for the CDR3 is TGTGCCACCAGCAGAGATTTAGGGACAGGGAATGAAAAACTGTTTTTT.